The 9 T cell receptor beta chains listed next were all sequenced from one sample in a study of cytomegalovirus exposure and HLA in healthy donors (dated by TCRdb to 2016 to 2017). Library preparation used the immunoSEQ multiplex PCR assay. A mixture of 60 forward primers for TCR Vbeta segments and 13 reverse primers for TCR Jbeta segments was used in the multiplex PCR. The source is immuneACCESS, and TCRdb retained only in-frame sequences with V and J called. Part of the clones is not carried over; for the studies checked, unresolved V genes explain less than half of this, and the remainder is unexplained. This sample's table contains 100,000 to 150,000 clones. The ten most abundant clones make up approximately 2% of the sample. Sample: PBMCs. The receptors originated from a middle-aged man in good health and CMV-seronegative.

The CDR3 protein is CASSLGPGGYGYTF. The DNA for the CDR3 is TGTGCCAGCAGCTTAGGGCCAGGGGGTTATGGCTACACCTTC. The V and J genes are TRBV7-2 and TRBJ1-2, with 7 nucleotides matching TRBD1. Germline V gene data show CDR1 as SGHTA and CDR2 as FQGNSA. There are 14 residues in the CDR3. Unmatched junction bases numbered 4, after V lost 1 base and J lost 5 bases.

Here the CDR3 reads CAWSAARQRKVVNSPLHF. The CDR3 bases are TGTGCCTGGAGTGCCGCAAGACAGCGAAAGGTTGTGAATTCACCCCTCCACTTT. The V and J genes are TRBV30 and TRBJ1-6; perhaps TRBD1 as D (5 bases). In germline, CDR1 is GTSNPN, CDR2 SVGIG (reference sequence). The CDR3 runs to 18 residues. The V end lost 1 base, the J end lost 7 bases, and 23 bases lay between the germline ends.

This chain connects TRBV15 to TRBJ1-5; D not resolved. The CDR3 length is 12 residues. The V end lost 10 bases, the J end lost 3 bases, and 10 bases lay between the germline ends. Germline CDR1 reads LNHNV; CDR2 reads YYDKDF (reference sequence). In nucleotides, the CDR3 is TGTGCCATCGGGAGGGTCAATCAGCCCCAGCATTTT. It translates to CAIGRVNQPQHF.

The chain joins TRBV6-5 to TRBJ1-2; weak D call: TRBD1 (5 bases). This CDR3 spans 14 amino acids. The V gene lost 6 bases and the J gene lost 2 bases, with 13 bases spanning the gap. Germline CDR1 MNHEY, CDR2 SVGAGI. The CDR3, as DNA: TGTGCCAGCAGGCCGGACACCCCGAACTATGGCTACACCTTC. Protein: CASRPDTPNYGYTF.

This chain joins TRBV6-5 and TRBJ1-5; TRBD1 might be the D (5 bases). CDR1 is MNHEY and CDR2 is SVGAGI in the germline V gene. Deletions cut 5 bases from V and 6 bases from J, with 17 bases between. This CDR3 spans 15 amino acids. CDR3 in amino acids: CASSPLGRGSQPQHF. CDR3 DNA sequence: TGTGCCAGCAGTCCCCTCGGGAGGGGTAGTCAGCCCCAGCATTTT.

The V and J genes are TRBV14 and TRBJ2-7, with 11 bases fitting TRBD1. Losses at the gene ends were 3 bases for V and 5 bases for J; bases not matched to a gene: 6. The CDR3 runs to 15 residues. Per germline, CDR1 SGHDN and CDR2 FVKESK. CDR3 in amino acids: CASSQHWDRGDEQYF. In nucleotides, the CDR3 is TGTGCCAGCAGCCAGCATTGGGACAGGGGGGACGAGCAGTACTTC. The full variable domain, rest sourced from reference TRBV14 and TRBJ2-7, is EAGVTQFPSHSVIEKGQTVTLRCDPISGHDNLYWYRRVMGKEIKFLLHFVKESKQDESGMPNNRFLAERTGGTYSTLKVQPAELEDSGVYFCASSQHWDRGDEQYFGPGTRLTVT.

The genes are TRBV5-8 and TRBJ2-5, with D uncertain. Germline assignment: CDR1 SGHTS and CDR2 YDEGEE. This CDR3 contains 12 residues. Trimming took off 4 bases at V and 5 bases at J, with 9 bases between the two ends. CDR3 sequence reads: CASSLSWETQYF. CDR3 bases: TGTGCCAGCAGCCTGAGTTGGGAGACCCAGTACTTC.

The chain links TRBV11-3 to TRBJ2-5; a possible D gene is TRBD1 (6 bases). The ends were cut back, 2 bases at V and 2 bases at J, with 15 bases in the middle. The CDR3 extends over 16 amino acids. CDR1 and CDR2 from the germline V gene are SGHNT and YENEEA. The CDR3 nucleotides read TGTGCCAGCAGCTTACACCCCTCAGGGGTTCAAGAGACCCAGTACTTC. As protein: CASSLHPSGVQETQYF.

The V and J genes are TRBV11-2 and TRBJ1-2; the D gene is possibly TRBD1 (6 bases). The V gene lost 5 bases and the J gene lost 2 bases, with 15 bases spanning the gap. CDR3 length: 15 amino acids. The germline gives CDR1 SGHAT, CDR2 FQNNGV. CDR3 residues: CASSPQGGTNYGYTF. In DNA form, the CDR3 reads TGTGCCAGCAGCCCACAGGGAGGGACCAACTATGGCTACACCTTC. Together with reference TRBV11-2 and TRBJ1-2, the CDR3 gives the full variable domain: EAGVAQSPRYKIIEKRQSVAFWCNPISGHATLYWYQQILGQGPKLLIQFQNNGVVDDSQLPKDRFSAERLKGVDSTLKIQPAKLEDSAVYLCASSPQGGTNYGYTFGSGTRLTVV.